The present TCR beta chain was sequenced within a study of cytomegalovirus exposure and HLA in healthy donors. Study conclusions and caveats: In a later analysis, DRB1 alleles had the most associated TCRs; HLA-C alleles the fewest. Among immune exposure information, only CMV serostatus was available.

CDR3 length equals 15 residues. Germline V gene lookup returns CDR1 ENHRY and CDR2 SYGVKD. This clone was counted a few times. The antigen is undetermined. A multiplex PCR was run with 60 Vbeta primers and 13 Jbeta primers. Profiled with immunoSEQ multiplex PCR; TCRdb holds only in-frame clones, not every one. The sample contains 130,000 to 150,000 clones, 75% to 85% of which appear only once. This chain connects TRBV10-3 to TRBJ2-5, with D tentatively TRBD1 (6 bases). The J call is uncertain, as TRBJ2-7 better fits the DNA end. Specimen: PBMCs. The clonotype originates from a woman between 18 and 29 years old in good health and CMV-seropositive. This CDR3 is CAISESQGVGYEQYF. The CDR3 nucleotides read TGTGCCATCAGTGAGTCACAGGGTGTAGGATACGAGCAGTACTTC.